This TCR beta chain emerged from a study of immune characterization of retroperitoneal liposarcoma (dated by TCRdb to about 2019). Points on this clonotype: There is no known antigen for this receptor. Base-call qualities are not available, and no considerably larger clone is one nucleotide away.

Library preparation employed PCR. The instrument given in TCRdb is NextSeq 500. TCRdb passed the public sequencing reads through fastp at Q25 and MiXCR, retaining productive beta sequences. Records with the same CDR3 protein are collapsed into one entry carrying the most frequent genes and DNA. The sample table contains around 11,000 distinct CDR3 sequences; only one count was recorded for 22% of them. Of the sample, just under 9% is held by the ten largest clones. Counted from cysteine to phenylalanine, this CDR3 has 15 amino acids. Only CDR3 DNA remains: 45 bases, in frame from the first base. V is cut by 6 bases and J by 1 base, and the space between the germline ends is 14 bases.

The rearrangement joined TRBV12-3 or TRBV12-4 to TRBJ2-3, and the D gene may be TRBD2, 5 bases matching. The specimen was blood. The TCR was taken from a female donor with retroperitoneal liposarcoma. The CDR3 protein: CASSPRVGGTDTQYF. DNA sequence: TGTGCCAGCAGCCCAAGGGTGGGAGGCACAGATACGCAGTATTTT.